Below are 5 T cell receptor beta chains sequenced from a single sample in a study of CXCR3-negative and CXCR3-positive naive CD8 T cells. Overall study findings and caveats: CXCR3-positive naive cells had TRB CDR3s that were more hydrophobic than CXCR3-negative naive cells had.

Their antigens are not known. The study made its TRB cDNA libraries by 5' RACE, adding UMI labels. Each CDR3 protein gets one entry in TCRdb, which reprocessed the 5' RACE reads and gives no DNA. The sample is made up of some 130,000 distinct CDR3 sequences, and the top ten hold 0.5% to 0.6% of it. Sequencing was done on a sample of naive CXCR3+ CD8+ T cells from blood. The subset: CD45RO-CCR7+CD27+CD95- naive CD8+ T cells expressing CXCR3 (TNR3+). Source of these receptors: a human donor in good health. Some clones in this sample may be carry-over from other donors' samples.

This chain links TRBV12-3 or TRBV12-4 with TRBJ2-7; TCRdb reports TRBD2, a call that lacks DNA to check it against. The CDR3 totals 15 residues. The CDR3 spells CASGYSGELSYEQYF.

The chain links TRBV7-9 to TRBJ2-1; with no DNA, the TCRdb D assignment of TRBD1 cannot be verified. This CDR3 has 15 residues. Looked up from germline, CDR1 is SEHNR and CDR2 is FQNEAQ (reference sequence). The CDR3 loop is CASSFEGGAYNEQFF.

V usage is TRBV4-2 and J usage is TRBJ2-2. The CDR3 totals 15 residues. Germline CDR1 LGHNA, CDR2 YNFKEQ. This chain's CDR3 is CASSHEWGNTGELFF.

This chain uses TRBV20-1 with TRBJ2-5; TCRdb gives TRBD1 as the D gene, but with no DNA this cannot be confirmed. Germline assignment: CDR1 DFQATT and CDR2 SNEGSKA (reference sequence). CDR3 size: 16 residues. This chain's CDR3 is CSARPIHRGPQETQYF.

The chain employs TRBV6-1 and TRBJ1-2. Germline lookup yields CDR1 MNHNS and CDR2 SASEGT. The CDR3 has 13 residues. The CDR3 loop is CASSEGETLGYTF.